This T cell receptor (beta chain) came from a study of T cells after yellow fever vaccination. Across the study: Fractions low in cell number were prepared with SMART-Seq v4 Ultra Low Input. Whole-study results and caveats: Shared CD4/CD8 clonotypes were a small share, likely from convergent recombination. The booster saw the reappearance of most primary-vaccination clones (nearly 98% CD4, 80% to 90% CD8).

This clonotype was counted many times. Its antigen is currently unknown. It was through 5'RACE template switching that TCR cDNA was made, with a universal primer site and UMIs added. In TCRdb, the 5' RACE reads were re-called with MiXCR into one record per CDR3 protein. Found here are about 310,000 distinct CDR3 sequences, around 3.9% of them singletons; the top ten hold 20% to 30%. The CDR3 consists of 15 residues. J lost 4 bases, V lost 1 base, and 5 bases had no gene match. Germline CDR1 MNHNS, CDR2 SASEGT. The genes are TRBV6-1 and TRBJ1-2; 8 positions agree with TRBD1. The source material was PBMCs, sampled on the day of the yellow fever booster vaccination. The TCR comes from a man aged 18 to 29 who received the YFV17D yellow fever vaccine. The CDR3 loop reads CASSEGQGATYGYTF. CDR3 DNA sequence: TGTGCCAGCAGTGAAGGTCAGGGGGCTACCTATGGCTACACCTTC.